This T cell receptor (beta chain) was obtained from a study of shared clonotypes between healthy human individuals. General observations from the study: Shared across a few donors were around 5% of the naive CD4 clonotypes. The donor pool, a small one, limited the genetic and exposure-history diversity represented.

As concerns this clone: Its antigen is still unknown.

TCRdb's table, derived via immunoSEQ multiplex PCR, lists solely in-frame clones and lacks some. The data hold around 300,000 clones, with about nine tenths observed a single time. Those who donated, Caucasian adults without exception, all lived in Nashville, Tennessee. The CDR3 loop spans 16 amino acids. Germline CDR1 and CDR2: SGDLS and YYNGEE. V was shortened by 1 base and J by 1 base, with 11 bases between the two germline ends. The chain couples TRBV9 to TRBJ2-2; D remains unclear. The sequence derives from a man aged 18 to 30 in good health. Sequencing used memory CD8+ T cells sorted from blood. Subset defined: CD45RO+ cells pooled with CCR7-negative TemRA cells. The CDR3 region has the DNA TGTGCCAGCAGCGTAAATAGACAAGAGAACACCGGGGAGCTGTTTTTT. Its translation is CASSVNRQENTGELFF.